This TCR beta chain was identified during a study of graft-versus-host responses after intestinal transplantation. At the level of the study: Recipients obtained multivisceral, liver-intestinal, or isolated intestinal transplants. The whole recipient group had anti-thymocyte globulin induction followed by tacrolimus and steroids for about three years.

Generated by immunoSEQ multiplex PCR, the TCRdb table keeps only in-frame clones and is missing some. Among about 130,000 clones, around nine tenths were seen once, and the ten largest hold 0.19%. Notes on this clone: Its antigen is unidentified.

Study observations and caveats: GvH clones appeared in recipient marrow, some first in ileum or blood. Patients with graft-donor T cell macrochimerism had high graft-versus-host to host-versus-graft clonal ratios in allografts.

The junction had 13 bases not matched to a gene; V was cut back by 4 bases and J by 4 bases. Germline values: CDR1 MGHRA, CDR2 YSYEKL. CDR3 length: 16 residues. The sequenced sample was unstimulated CD4+ T cells sorted from spleen or lymph node cells, obtained before intestinal transplant. The receptor was derived from a human donor who received an intestinal transplant. This chain links TRBV4-1 with TRBJ2-7, with 7 bases identical to TRBD2. The CDR3 spells CASSPLPTSPFYEQYF. CDR3 sequence (DNA): TGCGCCAGCAGCCCACTCCCGACTAGCCCATTTTACGAGCAGTACTTC.